The entry below describes one T cell receptor beta chain. The protocol was immunoSEQ multiplex PCR, while the TCRdb copy is restricted to in-frame clones and leaves out a portion. Found here are around 130,000 clones, 75% to 90% of them singletons; the top ten hold 25% to 30%. The sample originates from a study of blood T cell repertoires in COVID-19. Whole-study context: The United States, Italy and Spain supplied acute and convalescent COVID-19 samples. PBMCs, B-cell-depleted T cells, or T cells were the source of the cDNA or gDNA that made up the material.

The TCR was taken from a man in his 70s with active or convalescent COVID-19. The sequencing sample was made of peripheral blood.

CDR3 residues: CASSSQGAQADTQYF. CDR3 DNA: TGTGCCAGCAGTTCGCAGGGGGCCCAGGCAGATACGCAGTATTTT. This chain connects TRBV2 to TRBJ2-3; the match to TRBD1 covers 8 bases. The CDR3 extends over 15 amino acids. Germline loops: CDR1 SNHLY, CDR2 FYNNEI. V shed 5 bases and J 4 bases; nucleotides not matched to a gene: 8.